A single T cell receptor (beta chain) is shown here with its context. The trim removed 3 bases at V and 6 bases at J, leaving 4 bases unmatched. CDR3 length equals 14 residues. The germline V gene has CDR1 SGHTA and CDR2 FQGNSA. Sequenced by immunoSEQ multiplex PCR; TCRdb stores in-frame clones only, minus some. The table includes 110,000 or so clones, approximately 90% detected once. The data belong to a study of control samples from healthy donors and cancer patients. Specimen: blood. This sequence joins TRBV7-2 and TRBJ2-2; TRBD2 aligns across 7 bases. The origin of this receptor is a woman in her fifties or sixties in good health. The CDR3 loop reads CASSLGLPPGELFF. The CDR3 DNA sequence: TGTGCCAGCAGCTTGGGACTACCGCCCGGGGAGCTGTTTTTT. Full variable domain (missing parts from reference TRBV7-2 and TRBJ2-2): GAGVSQSPSNKVTEKGKDVELRCDPISGHTALYWYRQSLGQGLEFLIYFQGNSAPDKSGLPSDRFSAERTGGSVSTLTIQRTQQEDSAVYLCASSLGLPPGELFFGEGSRLTVL.